A selection of T cell receptor beta chains follows, all from one sample in a study of blood T cells in healthy people across ages. TCRdb called the 5' RACE reads again in MiXCR, with one record for every CDR3 protein. The repertoire consists of over 950,000 distinct CDR3 sequences, with roughly 51% occurring once and the leading ten covering around 21%. Sequenced sample: blood. The origin of the receptors is a woman aged 55-69 years in good health. Each CDR3 is given with its conserved first and last residue. Each record gives: J gene, D gene, V gene, clone size, CDR3 DNA, CDR3 protein. A D gene is named only where the DNA matches it firmly. Clone size is given for some rows only: seen once, a few or many times, or a class if the clone is expanded.

>TRBJ2-7|NA|TRBV6-1|NA
TGTGCCAGCAGAAGTTGGAACTACGAGCAGTACTTC
CASRSWNYEQYF
>TRBJ2-3|NA|TRBV7-2|NA
TGTGCCAGCAGCTTATGGGGGAAGGGCACAGATACGCAGTATTTT
CASSLWGKGTDTQYF
>TRBJ1-1|NA|TRBV4-1|NA
TGCGCCAGCAGCCAACAGGCGACAGGATACACTGAAGCTTTCTTT
CASSQQATGYTEAFF
>TRBJ2-5|NA|TRBV20-1|few
TGCAGTGCTAGAGAGAGGGGGTTTTCGGGGACCCAGTACTTC
CSARERGFSGTQYF
>TRBJ2-1|NA|TRBV14|once
TGTGCCAGCAGCCAAGTCTTCACCGTAACCTACAATGAGCAGTTCTTC
CASSQVFTVTYNEQFF
>TRBJ2-4|TRBD1|TRBV12-3/TRBV12-4|once
TGTGCCAGCAGTTTGCTCGACAGGGACAAAAACATTCAGTACTTC
CASSLLDRDKNIQYF
>TRBJ2-3|TRBD1|TRBV7-8|NA
TGTGCCAGCAGCTCACCGGGACAGCAACTAAGCACAGATACGCAGTATTTT
CASSSPGQQLSTDTQYF
>TRBJ2-7|NA|TRBV7-2|NA
TGTGCCAGCAGCTTATTTGGTCAAGCCTACGAGCAGTACTTC
CASSLFGQAYEQYF
>TRBJ1-4|NA|TRBV4-2|few
TGTGCCAGCAGCCAAGATCCTGGGCCTGGCGAAAAACTGTTTTTT
CASSQDPGPGEKLFF
>TRBJ2-7|NA|TRBV10-3|NA
TGTGCCATCTCCCGCGGTGGGTACGAGCAGTACTTC
CAISRGGYEQYF
>TRBJ2-1|TRBD2|TRBV7-2|NA
TGTGCCAGCAGTTACAGGGGTAGGGCTAGCGGGGAGACGAATGAGCAGTTCTTC
CASSYRGRASGETNEQFF
>TRBJ2-3|NA|TRBV3-1|NA
TGTGCCAGCAGTGACGGGAGCGTCGGAGATACGCAGTATTTT
CASSDGSVGDTQYF
>TRBJ2-7|NA|TRBV11-2|few
TGTGCCAGCAGCTTAGTTCCCTGGGGTTACGAGCAGTACTTC
CASSLVPWGYEQYF
>TRBJ1-2|TRBD1|TRBV5-1|once
TGCGCCAGCAGCGGGGACAGGGGCTTAGGCTACACCTTC
CASSGDRGLGYTF
>TRBJ1-2|TRBD1|TRBV27|NA
TGTGCCAGCAGTTTGAAGGGGGCGGCTAACTATGGCTACACCTTC
CASSLKGAANYGYTF
>TRBJ1-4|NA|TRBV6-2/TRBV6-3|NA
TGTGCCAGCAGCCCAAGGGGATTCGGCGAAAAACTGTTTTTT
CASSPRGFGEKLFF
>TRBJ2-3|TRBD2|TRBV4-2|NA
TGTGCCAGCAGCCAAGATAGGACTAGCGGACCCTTCACAGATACGCAGTATTTT
CASSQDRTSGPFTDTQYF
>TRBJ2-3|TRBD2|TRBV9|NA
TGTGCCAGCAGCTCCTCCGGCGGGGGGCATGGCACAGATACGCAGTATTTT
CASSSSGGGHGTDTQYF
>TRBJ2-1|TRBD1|TRBV6-6|NA
TGTGCCAGCAGTTCGCCCGGGACAGGGGGCAATGAGCAGTTCTTC
CASSSPGTGGNEQFF
>TRBJ2-5|NA|TRBV7-2|NA
TGTGCCAGCAGCCAGCGGAGGCCCGTGGGCCAAGAGACCCAGTACTTC
CASSQRRPVGQETQYF
>TRBJ1-2|NA|TRBV7-2|NA
TGTGCCAGCAGCTTTTTCGGGGTGGAGAACTATGGCTACACCTTC
CASSFFGVENYGYTF
>TRBJ2-3|TRBD1|TRBV12-3/TRBV12-4|few
TGTGCCAGCAGCCGGGACAGCGGCACAGATACGCAGTATTTT
CASSRDSGTDTQYF
>TRBJ2-1|NA|TRBV5-1|NA
TGCGCCAGCAGCCGCCGGAGCGGGTATATCGGTAATGAGCAGTTCTTC
CASSRRSGYIGNEQFF
>TRBJ2-5|TRBD2|TRBV4-3|few
TGCGCCAGCAGCCAAAATGGGAGGGGCCACCAAGAGACCCAGTACTTC
CASSQNGRGHQETQYF
>TRBJ2-7|NA|TRBV7-9|NA
TGTGCCAGCAGCTTAGTTGGAGGGAGGCTTCGCGAGCAGTACTTC
CASSLVGGRLREQYF
>TRBJ2-7|NA|TRBV20-1|NA
TGCAGTGCTAGAGACGTCAGGGTAATGAACGAGCAGTACTTC
CSARDVRVMNEQYF
>TRBJ2-1|TRBD1|TRBV27|few
TGTGCCAGCAGTGACCCGGGACAGGGTTTTCACGGTCAGTTCTTC
CASSDPGQGFHGQFF
>TRBJ2-1|NA|TRBV15|NA
TGTGCCACCAGCAGAGAACGGGACGGCTACAATGAGCAGTTCTTC
CATSRERDGYNEQFF
>TRBJ1-4|NA|TRBV6-1|few
TGTGCCAGCGCGGAATACCCTAATGAAAAACTGTTTTTT
CASAEYPNEKLFF
>TRBJ2-7|NA|TRBV28|NA
TGTGCCAGCAAGAGTATGGACGAGCAGTACTTC
CASKSMDEQYF
>TRBJ2-5|NA|TRBV28|few
TGTGCCAGCAGTTCTCTGGGGAAGGGGGAGACCCAGTACTTC
CASSSLGKGETQYF
>TRBJ1-6|TRBD1|TRBV7-2|few
TGTGCCAGCAGCTTAGCGGACAGGAATAATTCACCCCTCCACTTT
CASSLADRNNSPLHF
>TRBJ2-5|NA|TRBV10-3|NA
TGTGCCAGCAAGGGGGGCGGGCCCCGGGAGACCCAGTACTTC
CASKGGGPRETQYF
>TRBJ2-3|NA|TRBV24-1|NA
TGTGCCACCAGTGATTTGTGGACAGATACGCAGTATTTT
CATSDLWTDTQYF
>TRBJ1-2|NA|TRBV12-3/TRBV12-4|once
TGTGCCGGCACCCAGGCGGCAGGGCGACCTAACTATGGCTACACCTTC
CAGTQAAGRPNYGYTF
>TRBJ2-7|NA|TRBV5-1|NA
TGCGCCAGCAGCTGGAAAGGGGCCTCCTACGAGCAGTACTTC
CASSWKGASYEQYF
>TRBJ1-2|NA|TRBV9|NA
TGTGCCAGCAGCCCCGAAGGGTTCTGGGGGATTTATGGCTACACCTTC
CASSPEGFWGIYGYTF
>TRBJ2-3|NA|TRBV7-2|NA
TGTGCCAGCAGCTTAGATCGTAGCGATTTCACAGATACGCAGTATTTT
CASSLDRSDFTDTQYF
>TRBJ2-5|NA|TRBV27|NA
TGTGCCAGCAAACGTTATACTAGGCAGGAGACCCAGTACTTC
CASKRYTRQETQYF
>TRBJ2-5|NA|TRBV29-1|few
TGCAGCGTTGCTCTAGCCCCGGGGGAGACCCAGTACTTC
CSVALAPGETQYF
>TRBJ2-3|NA|TRBV5-5|few
TGTGCCAGCAGTCCTATGAGTGGGGAACGTTCGTATTTT
CASSPMSGERSYF
>TRBJ2-3|TRBD2|TRBV11-2|NA
TGTGCCAGCAGCTTAAGAAGACCGACACTAGCGACTAGCACAGATACGCAGTATTTT
CASSLRRPTLATSTDTQYF
>TRBJ2-5|TRBD1|TRBV4-2|NA
TGTGCCAGCAGGCGGACAGGGTTCGAGACCCAGTACTTC
CASRRTGFETQYF
>TRBJ2-7|TRBD2|TRBV10-3|NA
TGTGCCATCAGTGAGCGGGCCGGGGTAGCGGGATACGAGCAGTACTTC
CAISERAGVAGYEQYF
>TRBJ2-1|TRBD2|TRBV20-1|NA
TGCAGTGCTAGAGATCAGAGCGGGGAGCGGGCCTACAATGAGCAGTTCTTC
CSARDQSGERAYNEQFF
>TRBJ2-1|NA|TRBV27|NA
TGTGCCAGCAGTTTATCGAAGGGGATAATTGAGCAGTTCTTC
CASSLSKGIIEQFF
>TRBJ2-7|TRBD2|TRBV7-3|NA
TGTGCCAGCAGCTTTGGCGGGAGTGAAAACGAGCAGTACTTC
CASSFGGSENEQYF
>TRBJ2-1|TRBD1|TRBV9|NA
TGTGCCAGCAGCGTAGGGACAGGCCGTGGCAATGAGCAGTTCTTC
CASSVGTGRGNEQFF
>TRBJ2-5|TRBD2|TRBV27|NA
TGTGCCAGCAGTCAGGCGGGGGGGCTTCGGCAGTACTTC
CASSQAGGLRQYF
>TRBJ2-7|TRBD2|TRBV14|few
TGTGCCAGCAGCCACAGCACTAGCGGGTCGTCCCACTTCTCCTACGAGCAGTACTTC
CASSHSTSGSSHFSYEQYF
>TRBJ2-1|NA|TRBV3-1|NA
TGTGCCAGTAGGAAGGGGCCTCTTTACAATGAGCAGTTCTTC
CASRKGPLYNEQFF
>TRBJ2-5|TRBD1|TRBV20-1|NA
TGCAGTGCCCCGGACAGGGCGGAGACCCAGTACTTC
CSAPDRAETQYF
>TRBJ2-7|TRBD2|TRBV7-2|NA
TGTGCCAGCAGCCCGACTAGCGTGAACTACGAGCAGTACTTC
CASSPTSVNYEQYF
>TRBJ2-7|NA|TRBV30|once
TGTGCCTGGAGTGGGGGACGGACCTACGAGCAGTACTTC
CAWSGGRTYEQYF
>TRBJ1-4|NA|TRBV6-5|NA
TGTGCCAGCAGTTACGACAGCGGAACTAATGAAAAACTGTTTTTT
CASSYDSGTNEKLFF
>TRBJ1-2|NA|TRBV28|NA
TGTGCCAGCAGTCCCGGACTCCTGAGCGGCTACACCTTC
CASSPGLLSGYTF
>TRBJ2-7|NA|TRBV11-2|NA
TGTGCCAGCAGCCAAAGCCGGGGGCCAAATTACGAGCAGTACTTC
CASSQSRGPNYEQYF
>TRBJ2-3|TRBD1|TRBV24-1|NA
TGTGCCACCCGCCAGGGGGCTTCAGATACGCAGTATTTT
CATRQGASDTQYF
>TRBJ2-1|TRBD1|TRBV5-1|NA
TGCGCCAGCAGCCTACAGGGGAAGGGCTCCTACAATGAGCAGTTCTTC
CASSLQGKGSYNEQFF